The 10 T cell receptor beta chains below come from one sample, sequenced in a study of metastatic and nonmetastatic thyroid tumors. TCRdb reprocessed the PCR reads using MiXCR. The sample yields 30,000 to 35,000 clones, 15% to 20% seen once. No patient received treatment before thyroid surgery. Sequenced: blood. The origin of the receptors is a female donor with papillary thyroid cancer or a benign thyroid nodule (not recorded which). Some clones in this sample may be carry-over from other donors' samples.

This chain joins TRBV7-9 and TRBJ2-6; 7 bases are shared with TRBD1. The CDR3 is made up of 13 amino acids. With V trimmed by 5 bases and J by 11 bases, 6 bases remained unmatched. Germline CDR1 and CDR2: SEHNR and FQNEAQ (reference sequence). The CDR3 sequence: CASSRQGTDVLTF. For the CDR3, the DNA is TGTGCCAGCAGCCGACAGGGCACTGACGTCCTGACTTTC.

The chain recombines TRBV7-8 with TRBJ2-1, with D possibly being TRBD1 or TRBD2 (6 bases each). The CDR3 is 15 residues long. V lost 4 bases and J 7 bases, leaving 17 bases between the germline ends. Germline assignment: CDR1 SGHVS and CDR2 FQNEAQ. The CDR3 DNA reads TGTGCCAGCAGCTCGGCAGGGGTCCGGGGGAATGAGCAGTTCTTC. The encoded protein is CASSSAGVRGNEQFF. The whole variable domain, remainder taken from reference TRBV7-8 and TRBJ2-1, is GAGVSQSPRYKVAKRGQDVALRCDPISGHVSLFWYQQALGQGPEFLTYFQNEAQLDKSGLPSDRFFAERPEGSVSTLKIQRTQQEDSAVYLCASSSAGVRGNEQFFGPGTRLTVL.

The sample holds many counts of this clone. The V gene is TRBV4-3, the J gene TRBJ1-1, with D possibly TRBD1 on 6 matching bases. Germline V CDR1 and CDR2: LGHNA, YSLEER. V was clipped by 5 bases and J by 1 base, with 11 bases between them. The CDR3 is 14 residues long. In DNA form, the CDR3 reads TGCGCCAGCAGCGTGAGGGGGGGGAACACTGAAGCTTTCTTT. Its translation: CASSVRGGNTEAFF.

The chain combines TRBV28 with TRBJ2-1; 11 nucleotides agree with TRBD2. Per the germline V gene, CDR1 is MDHEN and CDR2 is SYDVKM. V lost 5 bases and J lost 0; bases outside the gene matches: 3. The CDR3 spans 16 residues. The chain's CDR3 is CASSPLAGGSYNEQFF. The CDR3 coding sequence is TGTGCCAGCAGTCCTCTAGCGGGAGGCTCCTACAATGAGCAGTTCTTC.

This clone showed up just a few times. The gene calls are TRBV15 and TRBJ2-7; TRBD1 matches 8 bases. The CDR3 is 13 amino acids. Germline values: CDR1 LNHNV, CDR2 YYDKDF (reference sequence). Losses at the gene ends were 8 bases for V and 4 bases for J; bases not matched to a gene: 7. The CDR3 DNA sequence: TGTGCCACCGGGGCAGGGGGCATGTACGAGCAGTACTTC. Translated: CATGAGGMYEQYF.

This clone showed up many times. In DNA form, the CDR3 reads TGTGCCAGCAGCCCCGAAGGTCACACCTCCTACGAGCAGTACTTC. Protein product: CASSPEGHTSYEQYF. The gene calls are TRBV7-2 and TRBJ2-7; no definite D call. The CDR3 spans 15 residues. Germline V gene data show CDR1 as SGHTA and CDR2 as FQGNSA. The V and J ends lost 5 bases and 0 bases respectively, with 14 bases between them.

V gene TRBV28 combines with J gene TRBJ2-4; D is undetermined. Germline assignment: CDR1 MDHEN and CDR2 SYDVKM. CDR3 length equals 14 residues. V was cut by 6 bases and J by 12 bases, with 21 bases left in between. This CDR3 reads CASSPALPGLAQYF. The CDR3 region has the DNA TGTGCCAGCAGCCCCGCTTTGCCGGGCCTTGCTCAGTACTTC. Full variable domain (remainder filled in from reference TRBV28 and TRBJ2-4): DVKVTQSSRYLVKRTGEKVFLECVQDMDHENMFWYRQDPGLGLRLIYFSYDVKMKEKGDIPEGYSVSREKKERFSLILESASTNQTSMYLCASSPALPGLAQYFGAGTRLSVL.

This clone was seen many times. The rearrangement uses TRBV20-1 and TRBJ2-1, with D possibly being TRBD2 (6 bases). Trimming removed 0 bases from V and 3 bases from J, with 21 bases in between. The CDR3 covers 18 residues. Per germline, CDR1 DFQATT and CDR2 SNEGSKA (reference sequence). The CDR3, as DNA: TGCAGTGCTAGAGATCCCCGGCGGGGAAGGGACCTCTACAATGAGCAGTTCTTC. This codes for CSARDPRRGRDLYNEQFF.

V usage is TRBV5-5 and J usage is TRBJ1-4; D ambiguous. Deletions cut 5 bases from V and 7 bases from J, with 15 bases between. Germline values: CDR1 SGHKS, CDR2 YYEKEE (reference sequence). The CDR3 sequence is 14 residues long. CDR3 loop: CASSTGNQIEKLFF. CDR3 in DNA: TGTGCCAGCAGTACCGGAAACCAAATTGAAAAACTGTTTTTT. The variable domain in full, completed from reference TRBV5-5 and TRBJ1-4, reads DAGVTQSPTHLIKTRGQQVTLRCSPISGHKSVSWYQQVLGQGPQFIFQYYEKEERGRGNFPDRFSARQFPNYSSELNVNALLLGDSALYLCASSTGNQIEKLFFGSGTQLSVL.

This clone was detected many times. The DNA of the CDR3 is TGTGCCAGCAGCGGAGGGGGGAGAACGGGCAATCAGCCCCAGCATTTT. This sequence encodes CASSGGGRTGNQPQHF. V usage is TRBV7-2 and J usage is TRBJ1-5; D may be TRBD1 (6 bases). Germline V lookup: CDR1 SGHTA, CDR2 FQGNSA. The length of the CDR3 is 16 residues. The V end was cut by 5 bases, the J end by 2 bases, with 16 bases between.